These 30 T cell receptor beta chains were all obtained from the same sample, sequenced in a study of blood T cell repertoires in COVID-19. The assay was immunoSEQ multiplex PCR, and TCRdb's table has in-frame clones only and misses some. The data contain approximately 250,000 clones, about 79% of them singletons. Sample: peripheral blood. The receptors originated from a man aged 35-49 years who had recovered from COVID-19.

The rearrangement joins TRBV5-1 to TRBJ2-3; 9 nucleotides line up with TRBD2. CDR1 is SGHRS, CDR2 YFSETQ, per germline. There are 17 residues in the CDR3. V lost 4 bases and J lost 1; bases outside the gene matches: 10. CDR3 sequence: CASSPMPLAGRTDTQYF. CDR3 DNA: TGCGCCAGCAGCCCCATGCCCCTAGCGGGACGCACAGATACGCAGTATTTT.

This sequence joins TRBV13 and TRBJ2-7; 7 bases line up with TRBD2. Per germline, CDR1 PRHDT and CDR2 FYEKMQ (reference sequence). The CDR3 is 12 residues long. Unmatched junction bases numbered 4, after V lost 5 bases and J lost 6 bases. The CDR3 region is CASSRGTTEQYF. CDR3 nucleotides: TGTGCCAGCAGCCGCGGGACTACCGAGCAGTACTTC.

The table lists this clone with a count of one. The chain employs TRBV18 and TRBJ2-2; 7 bases are shared with TRBD1. This CDR3 is 16 amino acids long. J gave up 0 bases and V 3 bases, and 4 bases lay outside the gene matches. Germline-derived CDR1 and CDR2 are KGHSH and LQKENI. The CDR3 DNA is TGTGCCAGCTCACCGAAGGGACAGACGAACACCGGGGAGCTGTTTTTT. Its translation: CASSPKGQTNTGELFF.

The CDR3 DNA sequence: TGTGCCAGCAGCCCAAGACAGGGTCCACTTGAAAAACTGTTTTTT. Amino acids: CASSPRQGPLEKLFF. V usage is TRBV7-9 and J usage is TRBJ1-4, with 7 bases aligning to TRBD1. The CDR3 is made up of 15 amino acids. Germline assignment: CDR1 SEHNR and CDR2 FQNEAQ (reference sequence). The ends lost 5 bases at V and 7 bases at J; junction bases unmatched: 10.

In this sample, this clone turned up once. The chain couples TRBV19 to TRBJ1-1; 10 positions agree with TRBD1. V was clipped by 5 bases and J by 1 base; unmatched bases: 10. CDR3 length: 17 amino acids. The V gene's germline CDR1 is LNHDA and CDR2 SQIVND (reference sequence). The CDR3 region has the DNA TGTGCCAGTAGTTCCTCCGGGACAGGGGTGGGGAACACTGAAGCTTTCTTT. Amino acid sequence: CASSSSGTGVGNTEAFF.

The rearrangement joins TRBV15 to TRBJ1-2; 7 bases agree with TRBD1. The CDR3 is 15 amino acids. Trimming removed 3 bases from V and 8 bases from J; junction bases left unmatched: 12. Per germline, CDR1 LNHNV and CDR2 YYDKDF (reference sequence). CDR3 bases: TGTGCCACCAGCAGCCTAGACAGGGACCTGGGCGGCTACACCTTC. Its translation is CATSSLDRDLGGYTF.

The chain uses TRBV4-3 and TRBJ2-1, with TRBD2 identical over 7 bases. CDR3 length: 14 residues. Looked up from germline, CDR1 is LGHNA and CDR2 is YSLEER. The V gene end was trimmed by 4 bases and the J gene end by 5 bases; junction bases not matched to a gene: 5. The CDR3 sequence: CASSPASGDNEQFF. CDR3 bases: TGCGCCAGCAGCCCGGCGAGCGGGGACAATGAGCAGTTCTTC.

The rearrangement links TRBV11-3 to TRBJ1-6; the D gene is possibly TRBD1 (5 bases). Germline CDR1 and CDR2: SGHNT and YENEEA. Trimming pared 1 base from V and 7 bases from J, leaving 8 bases between. The CDR3 is made up of 14 amino acids. CDR3 sequence reads: CASSLGGANSPLHF. The CDR3 DNA sequence: TGTGCCAGCAGCTTAGGTGGGGCCAATTCACCCCTCCACTTT. Variable domain in full (rest from reference TRBV11-3 and TRBJ1-6): EAGVVQSPRYKIIEKKQPVAFWCNPISGHNTLYWYLQNLGQGPELLIRYENEEAVDDSQLPKDRFSAERLKGVDSTLKIQPAELGDSAVYLCASSLGGANSPLHFGNGTRLTVT.

V gene TRBV4-2 combines with J gene TRBJ1-1; D ambiguous. CDR1 and CDR2 from the germline V gene are LGHNA and YNFKEQ. Trimming pared 1 base from V and 7 bases from J, leaving 7 bases between. The CDR3 is 12 amino acids. The CDR3 DNA sequence: TGTGCCAGCAGCCAAGTAGGGAGTGAAGCTTTCTTT. It specifies CASSQVGSEAFF.

The chain links TRBV24-1 to TRBJ2-3; 8 bases are a match to TRBD1. Germline-derived CDR1 and CDR2 are KGHDR and SFDVKD. With V trimmed by 4 bases and J by 0 bases, 5 bases remained unmatched. The CDR3 is made up of 16 amino acids. The CDR3 region is CATSDSGQGSTDTQYF. In DNA form, the CDR3 reads TGTGCCACCAGTGACTCCGGACAGGGTAGCACAGATACGCAGTATTTT.

This clone was counted a few times. The chain uses TRBV2 and TRBJ1-2, with D possibly being TRBD1 (5 bases). The V gene lost 0 bases and the J gene lost 4 bases, with 12 bases spanning the gap. Looked up from germline, CDR1 is SNHLY and CDR2 is FYNNEI. The CDR3 extends over 15 amino acids. The CDR3 loop reads CASSEAGGAGYGYTF. CDR3 in DNA: TGTGCCAGCAGTGAAGCGGGAGGGGCGGGCTATGGCTACACCTTC.

The chain recombines TRBV29-1 with TRBJ1-1; D not certain. The V gene lost 4 bases and the J gene lost 9 bases, with 9 bases spanning the gap. Germline values: CDR1 SQVTM, CDR2 ANQGSEA. The CDR3 length is 10 residues. The CDR3 spells CSVGEVQAFF. The CDR3 nucleotides are TGCAGCGTTGGGGAGGTTCAAGCTTTCTTT.

This sequence joins TRBV7-2 and TRBJ1-3; D is unresolved. Germline assignment: CDR1 SGHTA and CDR2 FQGNSA. Trimming took off 5 bases at V and 4 bases at J, with 6 bases between the two ends. CDR3 length: 12 residues. The CDR3 loop is CASSALGNTIYF. CDR3 nucleotide sequence: TGTGCCAGCAGCGCGTTAGGAAACACCATATATTTT.

In this sample, this clone turned up once. The J gene is TRBJ1-2, the V gene TRBV19; D perhaps matches TRBD1 (6 bases). The CDR3 runs to 16 residues. V was trimmed by 3 bases and J by 8 bases, leaving 22 bases between them. Germline-derived CDR1 and CDR2 are LNHDA and SQIVND (reference sequence). In DNA form, the CDR3 reads TGTGCCAGTAGTATTTGGGGCAGGGGCACCCTTAGGGGCTACACCTTC. Translation gives CASSIWGRGTLRGYTF.

This clone was seen a single time. The chain combines TRBV12-3 or TRBV12-4 with TRBJ2-7; D remains unclear. The length of the CDR3 is 13 residues. Deletions cut 7 bases from V and 2 bases from J, with 12 bases between. CDR3 residues: CASTPSRAYEQYF. Written as DNA, the CDR3 is TGTGCCAGCACCCCATCTCGAGCCTACGAGCAGTACTTC.

The chain couples TRBV5-1 to TRBJ2-1; TRBD2 aligns across 13 bases. The CDR3 extends over 16 amino acids. Germline-derived CDR1 and CDR2 are SGHRS and YFSETQ. V trimming: 4 bases; J trimming: 3 bases; junction bases outside the gene matches: 4. The CDR3 loop is CASSPGLAGFYNEQFF. The CDR3 DNA reads as TGCGCCAGCAGCCCGGGACTAGCGGGATTCTACAATGAGCAGTTCTTC. The variable domain in full, with the rest retrieved from reference TRBV5-1 and TRBJ2-1, is KAGVTQTPRYLIKTRGQQVTLSCSPISGHRSVSWYQQTPGQGLQFLFEYFSETQRNKGNFPGRFSGRQFSNSRSEMNVSTLELGDSALYLCASSPGLAGFYNEQFFGPGTRLTVL.

A word on this clone: Different DNA sequences within this sample yield the same CDR3. This rearrangement joins TRBV19 to TRBJ1-1; a weak D match, TRBD1 (5 bases). CDR1 LNHDA and CDR2 SQIVND come from the germline V gene (reference sequence). V gave up 3 bases and J gave up 4 bases, with 9 bases separating them. This CDR3 contains 13 residues. CDR3 bases: TGTGCCAGTAGTATTTGGGGGGGCACTGAAGCTTTCTTT. Its translation: CASSIWGGTEAFF.

This clone was found once. The chain is built from TRBV19 and TRBJ1-1; D might be TRBD1 (5 bases). This CDR3 spans 13 amino acids. Germline values: CDR1 LNHDA, CDR2 SQIVND (reference sequence). Trimming took off 6 bases at V and 4 bases at J, with 12 bases between the two ends. The DNA of the CDR3 is TGTGCCAGTAGCGACAGTTGGGGCACTGAAGCTTTCTTT. It yields the protein CASSDSWGTEAFF.

J is TRBJ2-1 and V is TRBV24-1, with 9 bases fitting TRBD1. Germline-derived CDR1 and CDR2 are KGHDR and SFDVKD. Germline trimming cut 4 bases from V and 4 bases from J; bases unmatched to any gene: 4. The length of the CDR3 is 15 residues. DNA of the CDR3: TGTGCCACCAGTGAAGGACAGGGGATATACAATGAGCAGTTCTTC. Translating it yields CATSEGQGIYNEQFF.

The J gene is TRBJ2-5, the V gene TRBV6-2 or TRBV6-3, with a possible D match to TRBD2 (6 bases). The CDR3 has 13 residues. Germline V gene data show CDR1 as MNHEY and CDR2 as SVGEGT. The V gene lost 7 bases and the J gene lost 2 bases, with 11 bases spanning the gap. The CDR3: CASNPDYQETQYF. The CDR3 region has the DNA TGTGCCAGCAACCCGGACTATCAAGAGACCCAGTACTTC.

The chain has TRBV18 and TRBJ2-4, with D tentatively TRBD1 (5 bases). Germline loops: CDR1 KGHSH, CDR2 LQKENI. V dropped 4 bases and J dropped 5 bases, with 15 bases sitting between them. There are 15 residues in the CDR3. CDR3 in amino acids: CASSLLAGNQNIQYF. Written as DNA, the CDR3 is TGTGCCAGCTCACTGTTGGCAGGGAACCAAAACATTCAGTACTTC.

The chain has TRBV30 and TRBJ1-5, with D unresolved. This CDR3 region has 15 residues. V was clipped by 0 bases and J by 0 bases, with 9 bases between them. Germline V lookup: CDR1 GTSNPN, CDR2 SVGIG (reference sequence). The CDR3 loop is CAWSVRLLSNQPQHF. Here the CDR3 DNA reads TGTGCCTGGAGTGTACGGTTACTTAGCAATCAGCCCCAGCATTTT.

The J gene is TRBJ2-7, the V gene TRBV7-2; D might be TRBD2 (6 bases). Germline assignment: CDR1 SGHTA and CDR2 FQGNSA. The V end lost 5 bases, the J end lost 2 bases, and 13 bases lay between the germline ends. The CDR3 has 14 amino acids. CDR3 bases: TGTGCCAGCAGCCAAGTAGCGGTCGCCTACGAGCAGTACTTC. It encodes CASSQVAVAYEQYF.

This chain joins TRBV21-1 and TRBJ1-2; TRBD1, the D gene given by the table, was not confirmed from the DNA. TRBV21-1 is deemed a pseudogene. This CDR3 contains 13 residues. The CDR3 DNA reads TGTGCCAGCACCGACAGGGTTACGAATGGCTACACCTTC. The encoded protein is CASTDRVTNGYTF.

This clone appeared once. This chain uses TRBV10-3 with TRBJ1-1, with TRBD1 matching over 9 bases. The CDR3 has 16 residues. V lost 8 bases to trimming and J lost 0 bases; unmatched junction nucleotides: 10. Germline CDR1 is ENHRY and CDR2 is SYGVKD. The CDR3 loop reads CAIRGQRDRVNTEAFF. For the CDR3, the DNA is TGTGCCATCCGCGGCCAACGGGACAGGGTGAACACTGAAGCTTTCTTT.

This clone has just one count. CDR3 nucleotides: TGTGCCAGTAGTATAGATCTATCTGAAGCTTTCTTT. Residues: CASSIDLSEAFF. The chain links TRBV19 to TRBJ1-1, with D unresolved. Per the germline V gene, CDR1 is LNHDA and CDR2 is SQIVND (reference sequence). The CDR3 contains 12 residues. The ends were cut back, 0 bases at V and 6 bases at J, with 5 bases in the middle.

A few counts support this clone. The chain recombines TRBV2 with TRBJ1-2, with D possibly TRBD1 on 5 matching bases. Trimming stripped 7 bases from V and 7 bases from J, with 16 bases between. The CDR3 is 13 residues long. CDR1 and CDR2 from the germline V gene are SNHLY and FYNNEI. The CDR3 spells CASKETARSGYTF. The CDR3 DNA follows: TGTGCCAGCAAAGAGACAGCTCGGAGTGGCTACACCTTC.

The chain links TRBV19 to TRBJ1-2; 7 nucleotides align to TRBD1. Trimming took 7 bases from V and 4 from J; bases not matched to a gene: 12. CDR3 length: 15 residues. Germline loops: CDR1 LNHDA, CDR2 SQIVND (reference sequence). CDR3 residues: CASTEARGPRYGYTF. The CDR3, as DNA: TGTGCCAGTACTGAGGCGAGGGGGCCGCGCTATGGCTACACCTTC.

The gene calls are TRBV2 and TRBJ1-5; 7 positions agree with TRBD1. The germline V gene has CDR1 SNHLY and CDR2 FYNNEI. The length of the CDR3 is 13 residues. V was clipped by 8 bases and J by 5 bases; unmatched bases: 6. CDR3 protein: CASQTGMDQPQHF. Here the CDR3 DNA reads TGTGCCAGCCAGACAGGGATGGATCAGCCCCAGCATTTT.

The rearrangement uses TRBV6-2 or TRBV6-3 and TRBJ2-7, with a tentative D call TRBD1 (5 bases). The germline CDR1 and CDR2 sequences are MNHEY and SVGEGT. The CDR3 runs to 14 residues. Trimming left V 5 bases short and J 3 bases short, with 14 bases between. CDR3 residues: CASSTGLGSYEQYF. DNA for the CDR3: TGTGCCAGCAGTACAGGTTTGGGAAGCTACGAGCAGTACTTC.